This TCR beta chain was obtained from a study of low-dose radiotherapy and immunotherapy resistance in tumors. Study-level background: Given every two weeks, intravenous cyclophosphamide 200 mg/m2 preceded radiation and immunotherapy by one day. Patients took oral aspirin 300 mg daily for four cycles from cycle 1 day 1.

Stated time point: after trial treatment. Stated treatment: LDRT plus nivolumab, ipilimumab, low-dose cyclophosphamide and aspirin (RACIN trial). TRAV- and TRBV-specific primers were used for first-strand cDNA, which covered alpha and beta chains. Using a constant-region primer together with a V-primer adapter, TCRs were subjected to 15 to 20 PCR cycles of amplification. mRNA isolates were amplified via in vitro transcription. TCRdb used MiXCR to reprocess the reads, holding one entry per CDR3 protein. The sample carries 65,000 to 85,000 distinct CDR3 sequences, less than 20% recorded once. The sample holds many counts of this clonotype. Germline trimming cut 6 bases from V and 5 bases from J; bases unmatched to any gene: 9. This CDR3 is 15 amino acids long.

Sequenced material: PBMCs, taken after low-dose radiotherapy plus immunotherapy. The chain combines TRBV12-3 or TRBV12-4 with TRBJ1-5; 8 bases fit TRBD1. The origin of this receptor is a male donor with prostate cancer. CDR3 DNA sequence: TGTGCCAGCAGCCCGGACAGGGTAGCGCATCAGCCCCAGCATTTT. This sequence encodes CASSPDRVAHQPQHF.